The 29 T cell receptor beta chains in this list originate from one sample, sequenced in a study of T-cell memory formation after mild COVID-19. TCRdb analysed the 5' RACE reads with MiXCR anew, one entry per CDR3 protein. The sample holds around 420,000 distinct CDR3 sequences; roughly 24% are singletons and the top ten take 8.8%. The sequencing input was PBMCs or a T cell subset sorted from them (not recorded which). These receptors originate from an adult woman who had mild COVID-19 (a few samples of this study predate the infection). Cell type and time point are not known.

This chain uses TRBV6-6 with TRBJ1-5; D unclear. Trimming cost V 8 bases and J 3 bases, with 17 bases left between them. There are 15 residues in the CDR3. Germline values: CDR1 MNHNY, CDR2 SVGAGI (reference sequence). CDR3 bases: TGTGCCAGCCGGCGGGTAGGGAGGGACAATCAGCCCCAGCATTTT. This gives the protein CASRRVGRDNQPQHF.

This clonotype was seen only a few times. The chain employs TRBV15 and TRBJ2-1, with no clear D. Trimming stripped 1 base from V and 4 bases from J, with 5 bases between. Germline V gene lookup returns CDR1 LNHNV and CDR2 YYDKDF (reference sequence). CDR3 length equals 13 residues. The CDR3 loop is CATSRGAYNEQFF. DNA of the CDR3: TGTGCCACCAGCAGAGGCGCGTACAATGAGCAGTTCTTC.

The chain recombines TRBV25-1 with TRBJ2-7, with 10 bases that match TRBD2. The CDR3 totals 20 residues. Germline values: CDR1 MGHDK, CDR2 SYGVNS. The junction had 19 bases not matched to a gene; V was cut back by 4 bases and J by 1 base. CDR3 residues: CASSANRQARLAGESYEQYF. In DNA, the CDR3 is TGTGCCAGCAGTGCAAACCGACAGGCTCGGCTAGCGGGAGAATCCTACGAGCAGTACTTC.

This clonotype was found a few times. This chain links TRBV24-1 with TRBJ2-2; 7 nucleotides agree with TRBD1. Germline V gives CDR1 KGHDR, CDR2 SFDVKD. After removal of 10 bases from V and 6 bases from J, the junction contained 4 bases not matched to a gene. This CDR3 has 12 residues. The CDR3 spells CATQGDAGELFF. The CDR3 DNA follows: TGTGCCACGCAGGGGGATGCCGGGGAGCTGTTTTTT.

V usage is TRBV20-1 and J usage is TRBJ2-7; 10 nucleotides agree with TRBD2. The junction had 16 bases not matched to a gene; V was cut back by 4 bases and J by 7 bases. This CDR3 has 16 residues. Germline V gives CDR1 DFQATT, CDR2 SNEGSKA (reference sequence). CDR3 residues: CSANPISGGSRGEQYF. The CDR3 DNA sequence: TGCAGTGCTAACCCCATTAGCGGGGGGTCCCGGGGTGAGCAGTACTTC.

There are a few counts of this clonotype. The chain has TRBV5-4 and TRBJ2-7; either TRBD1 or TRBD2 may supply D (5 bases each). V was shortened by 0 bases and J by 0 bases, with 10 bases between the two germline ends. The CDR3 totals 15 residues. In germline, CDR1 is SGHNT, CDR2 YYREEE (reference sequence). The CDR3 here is CASSLGGSSSYEQYF. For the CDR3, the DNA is TGTGCCAGCAGCTTGGGGGGGTCAAGCTCCTACGAGCAGTACTTC.

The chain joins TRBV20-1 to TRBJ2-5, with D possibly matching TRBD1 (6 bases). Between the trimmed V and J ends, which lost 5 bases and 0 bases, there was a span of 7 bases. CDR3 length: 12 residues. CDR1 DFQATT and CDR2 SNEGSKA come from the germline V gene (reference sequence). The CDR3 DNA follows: TGCAGTGCTCCAGGGGACCAAGAGACCCAGTACTTC. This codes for CSAPGDQETQYF.

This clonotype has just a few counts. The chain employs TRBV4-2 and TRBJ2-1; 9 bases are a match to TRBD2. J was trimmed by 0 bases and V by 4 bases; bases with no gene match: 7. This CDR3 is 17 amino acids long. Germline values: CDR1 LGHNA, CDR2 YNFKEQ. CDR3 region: CASSPKTSGFSYNEQFF. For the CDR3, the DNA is TGTGCCAGCAGCCCAAAAACTAGCGGGTTCTCCTACAATGAGCAGTTCTTC.

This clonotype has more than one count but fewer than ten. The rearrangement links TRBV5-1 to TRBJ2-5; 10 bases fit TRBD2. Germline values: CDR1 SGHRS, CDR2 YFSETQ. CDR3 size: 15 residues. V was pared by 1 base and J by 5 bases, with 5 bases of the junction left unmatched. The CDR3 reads CASSLSSGSAETQYF. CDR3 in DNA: TGCGCCAGCAGCTTGTCTAGCGGGAGTGCGGAGACCCAGTACTTC.

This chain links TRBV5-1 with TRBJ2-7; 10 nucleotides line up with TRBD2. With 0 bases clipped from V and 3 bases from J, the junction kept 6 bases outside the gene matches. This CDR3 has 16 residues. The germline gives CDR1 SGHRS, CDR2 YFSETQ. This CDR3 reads CASSLARASGGYEQYF. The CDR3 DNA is TGCGCCAGCAGCTTGGCCAGGGCTAGCGGGGGCTACGAGCAGTACTTC.

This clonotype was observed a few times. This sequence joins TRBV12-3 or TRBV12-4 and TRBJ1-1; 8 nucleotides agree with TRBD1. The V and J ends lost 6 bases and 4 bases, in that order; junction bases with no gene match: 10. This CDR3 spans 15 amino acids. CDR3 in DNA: TGTGCCAGCAGCTTGCAGGGGGCCCCGAGCACTGAAGCTTTCTTT. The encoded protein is CASSLQGAPSTEAFF.

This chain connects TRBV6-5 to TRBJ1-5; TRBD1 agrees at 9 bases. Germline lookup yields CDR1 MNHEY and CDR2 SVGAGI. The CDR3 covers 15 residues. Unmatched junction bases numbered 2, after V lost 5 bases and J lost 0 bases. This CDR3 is CASSEDRGSNQPQHF. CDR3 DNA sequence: TGTGCCAGCAGTGAGGACAGGGGTAGCAATCAGCCCCAGCATTTT.

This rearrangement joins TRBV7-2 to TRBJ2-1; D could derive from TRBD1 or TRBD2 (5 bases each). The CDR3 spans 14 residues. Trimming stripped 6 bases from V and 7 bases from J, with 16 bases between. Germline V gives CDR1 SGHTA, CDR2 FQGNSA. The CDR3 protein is CASSLDWGRNEQFF. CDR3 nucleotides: TGTGCCAGCAGTCTAGATTGGGGGAGAAATGAGCAGTTCTTC.

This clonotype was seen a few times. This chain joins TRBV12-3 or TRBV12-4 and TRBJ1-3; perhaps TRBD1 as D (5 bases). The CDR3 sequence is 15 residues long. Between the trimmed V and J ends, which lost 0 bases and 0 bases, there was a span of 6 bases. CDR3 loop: CASSLAGTSGNTIYF. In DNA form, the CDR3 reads TGTGCCAGCAGTTTAGCAGGGACCTCTGGAAACACCATATATTTT.

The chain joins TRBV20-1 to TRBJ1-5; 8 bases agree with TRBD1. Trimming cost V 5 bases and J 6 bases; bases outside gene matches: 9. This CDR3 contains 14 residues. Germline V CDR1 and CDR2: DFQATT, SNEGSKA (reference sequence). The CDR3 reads CSALKTGEGQPQHF. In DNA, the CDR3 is TGCAGTGCTCTTAAGACAGGGGAAGGTCAGCCCCAGCATTTT.

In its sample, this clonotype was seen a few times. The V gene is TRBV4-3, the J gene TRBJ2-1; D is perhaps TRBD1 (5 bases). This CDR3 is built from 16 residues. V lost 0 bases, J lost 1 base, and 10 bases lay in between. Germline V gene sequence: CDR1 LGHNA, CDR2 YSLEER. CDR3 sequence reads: CASSQDFRASYNEQFF. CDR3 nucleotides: TGCGCCAGCAGCCAAGATTTCAGGGCGTCCTACAATGAGCAGTTCTTC.

The CDR3 DNA sequence: TGTGCCTCCCGGGGCTTGAGGGCTTTCTTT. Residues: CASRGLRAFF. The V gene is TRBV5-6, the J gene TRBJ1-1; D perhaps matches TRBD1 (5 bases). The CDR3 is 10 amino acids. V lost 10 bases and J 11 bases, leaving 15 bases between the germline ends. CDR1 and CDR2 (germline): SGHDT, YYEEEE.

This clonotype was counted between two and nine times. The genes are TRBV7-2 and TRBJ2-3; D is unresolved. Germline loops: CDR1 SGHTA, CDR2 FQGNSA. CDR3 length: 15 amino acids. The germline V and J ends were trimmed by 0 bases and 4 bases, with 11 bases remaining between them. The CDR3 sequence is CASSLAHGPADTQYF. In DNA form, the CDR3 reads TGTGCCAGCAGCTTAGCGCACGGGCCGGCAGATACGCAGTATTTT. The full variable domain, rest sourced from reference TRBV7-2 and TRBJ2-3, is GAGVSQSPSNKVTEKGKDVELRCDPISGHTALYWYRQSLGQGLEFLIYFQGNSAPDKSGLPSDRFSAERTGGSVSTLTIQRTQQEDSAVYLCASSLAHGPADTQYFGPGTRLTVL.

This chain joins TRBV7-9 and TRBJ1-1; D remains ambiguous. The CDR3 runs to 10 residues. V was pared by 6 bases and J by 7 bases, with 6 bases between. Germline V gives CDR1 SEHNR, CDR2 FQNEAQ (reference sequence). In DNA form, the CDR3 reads TGTGCCAGCAGTGTGCTTGAAGCTTTCTTT. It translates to CASSVLEAFF.

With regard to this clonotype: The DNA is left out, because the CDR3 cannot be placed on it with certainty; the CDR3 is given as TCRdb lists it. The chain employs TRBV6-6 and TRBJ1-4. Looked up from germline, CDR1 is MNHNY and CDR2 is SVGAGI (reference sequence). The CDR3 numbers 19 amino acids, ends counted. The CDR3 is CASSYSFWGSMEGMKNCFF.

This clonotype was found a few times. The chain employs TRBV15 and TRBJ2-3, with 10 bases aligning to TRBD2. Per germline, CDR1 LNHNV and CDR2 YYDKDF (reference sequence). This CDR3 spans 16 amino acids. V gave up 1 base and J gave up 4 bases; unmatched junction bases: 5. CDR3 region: CATSRAASGRADTQYF. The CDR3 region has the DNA TGTGCCACCAGCAGAGCCGCTAGCGGGAGAGCAGATACGCAGTATTTT.

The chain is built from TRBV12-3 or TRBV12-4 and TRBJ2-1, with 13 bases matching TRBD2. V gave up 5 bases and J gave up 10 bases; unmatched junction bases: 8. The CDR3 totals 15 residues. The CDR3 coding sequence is TGTGCCAGCAGTGGACTAGCGGGAGACCCAGTCGAGCAGTTCTTC. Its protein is CASSGLAGDPVEQFF.

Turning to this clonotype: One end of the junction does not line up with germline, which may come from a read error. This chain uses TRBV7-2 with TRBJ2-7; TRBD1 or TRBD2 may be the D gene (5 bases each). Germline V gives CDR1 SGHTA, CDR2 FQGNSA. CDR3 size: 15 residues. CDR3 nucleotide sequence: TGTGCCAGCAGCTTAGCGCCAGTAGGGACCTCCGAGCACTACTTC. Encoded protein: CASSLAPVGTSEHYF.

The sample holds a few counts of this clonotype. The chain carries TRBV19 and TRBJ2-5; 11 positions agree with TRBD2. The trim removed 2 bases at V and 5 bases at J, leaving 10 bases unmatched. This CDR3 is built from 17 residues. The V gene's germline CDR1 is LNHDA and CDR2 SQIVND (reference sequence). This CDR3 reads CASSIRRLAGGQETQYF. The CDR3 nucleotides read TGTGCCAGTAGTATAAGAAGGCTAGCGGGAGGTCAGGAGACCCAGTACTTC.

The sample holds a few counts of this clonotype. In nucleotides, the CDR3 is TGTGCCAGCAGCTTACTGGGGGAGATAGGGAATGAGCAGTTCTTC. Amino acid sequence: CASSLLGEIGNEQFF. This sequence joins TRBV5-6 and TRBJ2-1, with D tentatively TRBD1 or TRBD2 (5 bases each). This CDR3 is built from 15 residues. V was clipped by 2 bases and J by 7 bases, with 16 bases between them. Germline assignment: CDR1 SGHDT and CDR2 YYEEEE.

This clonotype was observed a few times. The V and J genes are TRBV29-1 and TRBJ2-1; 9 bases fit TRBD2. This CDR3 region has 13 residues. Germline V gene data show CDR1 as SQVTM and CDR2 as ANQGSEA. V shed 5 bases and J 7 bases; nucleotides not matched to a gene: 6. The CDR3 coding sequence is TGCAGCGTTTCCGCGGGAGGGGGGAATGAGCAGTTCTTC. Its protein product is CSVSAGGGNEQFF.

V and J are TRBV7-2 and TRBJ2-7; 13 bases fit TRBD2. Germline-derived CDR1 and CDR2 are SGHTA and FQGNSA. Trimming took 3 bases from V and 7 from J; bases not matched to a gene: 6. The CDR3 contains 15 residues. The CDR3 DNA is TGTGCCAGCAGCTTCACGGGACTAGCGGGACAGGAGCAGTACTTC. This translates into CASSFTGLAGQEQYF.

In DNA form, the CDR3 reads TGTGCCAGCAGCTTGGGGTTATTAGAGACCCAGTACTTC. Translating it yields CASSLGLLETQYF. The chain joins TRBV7-3 to TRBJ2-5; D unclear. V gave up 3 bases and J gave up 4 bases, with 9 bases separating them. Germline V CDR1 and CDR2: SGHTA, FQGTGA. The CDR3 length is 13 residues. Combining the CDR3 with reference TRBV7-3 and TRBJ2-5 gives the whole variable domain GAGVSQTPSNKVTEKGKYVELRCDPISGHTALYWYRQSLGQGPEFLIYFQGTGAADDSGLPNDRFFAVRPEGSVSTLKIQRTERGDSAVYLCASSLGLLETQYFGPGTRLLVL.

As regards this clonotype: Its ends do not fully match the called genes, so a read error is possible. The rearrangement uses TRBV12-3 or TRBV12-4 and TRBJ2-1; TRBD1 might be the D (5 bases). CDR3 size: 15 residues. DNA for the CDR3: TGTGCCAGCAGTCCTGACAGAAAATCCTACTATGAGCAGTTCTTC. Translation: CASSPDRKSYYEQFF.